This T cell receptor beta chain was documented in a study of early T cells in non-severe SARS-CoV-2 infection. Study background: Investigators sequenced bulk RNA drawn from unsorted whole blood, and chains remained unpaired.

V was clipped by 6 bases and J by 3 bases, with 9 bases between them. Germline loops: CDR1 KGHSH, CDR2 LQKENI. The CDR3 consists of 13 residues. TCRdb itself ran the 5' RACE reads through MiXCR, one entry per CDR3 protein. Found here are about 48,000 distinct CDR3 sequences, 7.7% of them singletons; the top ten hold roughly 5.9%. This clonotype was counted at least ten times. The J gene is TRBJ1-5, the V gene TRBV18, with D tentatively TRBD1 (6 bases). Sequences were obtained from whole blood. This sequence was found in an adult who was a healthcare worker with PCR-confirmed SARS-CoV-2 infection or an uninfected control (not recorded which). The CDR3 DNA follows: TGTGCCAGCTCGGACAGCTACAATCAGCCCCAGCATTTT. This gives the protein CASSDSYNQPQHF.